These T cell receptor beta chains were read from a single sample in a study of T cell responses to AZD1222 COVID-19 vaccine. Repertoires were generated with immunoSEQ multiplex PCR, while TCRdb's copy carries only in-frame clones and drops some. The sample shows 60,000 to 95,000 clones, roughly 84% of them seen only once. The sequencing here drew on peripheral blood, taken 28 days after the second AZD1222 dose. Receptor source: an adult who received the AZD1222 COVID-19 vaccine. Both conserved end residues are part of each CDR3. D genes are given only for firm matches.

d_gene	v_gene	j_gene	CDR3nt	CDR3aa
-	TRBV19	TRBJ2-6	TGTGCCAGTAGTATAGGACCGACCTCTGGGGCCAACGTCCTGACTTTC	CASSIGPTSGANVLTF
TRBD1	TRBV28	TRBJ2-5	TGTGCCAGCAGTTTGCCAGGGGGTGGGGAGACCCAGTACTTC	CASSLPGGGETQYF
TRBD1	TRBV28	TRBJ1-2	TGTGCCAGCAGTCCCGCGGACAGGGTGGCTGGCTACACCTTC	CASSPADRVAGYTF
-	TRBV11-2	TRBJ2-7	TGTGCCAGCAGCTTAGTGCTGAGGGAGCCGTACTTC	CASSLVLREPYF
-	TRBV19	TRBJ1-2	TGTGCCAGTAATCCGGGAGCCGGCTATGGCTACACCTTC	CASNPGAGYGYTF
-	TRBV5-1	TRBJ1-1	TGCGCCAGCAGCCCTTTTGGGGGGCCTGAAGCTTTCTTT	CASSPFGGPEAFF
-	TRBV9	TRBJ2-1	TGTGCCAGCAGCGGGGGGGCCTACAATGAGCAGTTCTTC	CASSGGAYNEQFF
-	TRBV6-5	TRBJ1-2	TGTGCCAGCAGGATCCTCGGTATCGGGCATGGCTACACCTTC	CASRILGIGHGYTF
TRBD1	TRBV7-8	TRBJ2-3	TGTGCCAGCAGCCCCCAACAGGGGGGCGCAGATACGCAGTATTTT	CASSPQQGGADTQYF
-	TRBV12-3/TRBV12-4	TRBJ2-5	TGTGCCAGCAGTCAAATTTTGGGGACCCAGTACTTC	CASSQILGTQYF
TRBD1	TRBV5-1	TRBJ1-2	TGCGCCAGCAGCTTGGGGCAGGGGGCGACCTATGGCTACACCTTC	CASSLGQGATYGYTF
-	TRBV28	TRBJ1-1	TGTGCCAGCAGTCAAAGGAGGACTGAAGCTTTCTTT	CASSQRRTEAFF
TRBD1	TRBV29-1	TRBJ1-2	TGCAGCGTTGTAATGGGACAGGGGGACTACACCTTC	CSVVMGQGDYTF
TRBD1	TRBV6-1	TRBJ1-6	TGTGCCAGCAGTGAAGCGCGACAGGGGAATTCACCCCTCCACTTT	CASSEARQGNSPLHF
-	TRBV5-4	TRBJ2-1	TGTGCCAGCAGCGACCGACTAGAGAGTTACAATGAGCAGTTCTTC	CASSDRLESYNEQFF
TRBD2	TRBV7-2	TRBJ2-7	TGTGCCAGCAGCTTCGAACTTAGCGGGGGAGATTACGAGCAGTACTTC	CASSFELSGGDYEQYF
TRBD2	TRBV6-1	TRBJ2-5	TGTGCCAGCAGTGTCCCCCTCGGGAGGCTCAAGGGGGAGACCCAGTACTTC	CASSVPLGRLKGETQYF
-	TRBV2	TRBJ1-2	TGTGCCAGCAGTGGTTCGACCCAAGGACGGGGCTACACCTTC	CASSGSTQGRGYTF